The T cell receptor beta chain described here comes from a study of T cell repertoires in cytomegalovirus infection. TCRdb fed the reads into MiXCR, producing one record per CDR3 protein. The sample shows about 260,000 distinct CDR3 sequences, around 8.7% of them seen only once. V gave up 7 bases and J gave up 8 bases, with 20 bases separating them. Germline CDR1 reads SQVTM; CDR2 reads ANQGSEA. This CDR3 region has 13 residues. This clonotype was observed many times. The V gene is TRBV29-1, the J gene TRBJ1-2; no firm D call. The receptor's source is a human donor in good health (CMV status not recorded). Some clones in this sample may be carry-over from other donors' samples. Sequences were obtained from PBMCs. The CDR3 region is CSDTGDWTSGYTF. CDR3 bases: TGCAGCGATACCGGGGATTGGACCTCCGGCTACACCTTC.